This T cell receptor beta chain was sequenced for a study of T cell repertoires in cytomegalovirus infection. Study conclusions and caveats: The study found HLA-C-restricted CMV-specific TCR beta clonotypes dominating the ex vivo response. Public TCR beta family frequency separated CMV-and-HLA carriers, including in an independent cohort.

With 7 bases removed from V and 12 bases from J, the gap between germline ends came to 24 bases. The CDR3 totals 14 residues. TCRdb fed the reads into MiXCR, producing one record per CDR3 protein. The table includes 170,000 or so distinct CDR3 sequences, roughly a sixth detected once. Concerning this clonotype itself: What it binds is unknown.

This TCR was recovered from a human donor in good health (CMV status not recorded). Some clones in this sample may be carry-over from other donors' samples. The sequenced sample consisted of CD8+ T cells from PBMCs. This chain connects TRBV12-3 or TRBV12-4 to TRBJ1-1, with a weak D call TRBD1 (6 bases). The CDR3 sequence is CASNSRGGGRNTFF. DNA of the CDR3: TGTGCCAGCAACTCGCGAGGGGGAGGGAGGAATACTTTCTTT.